The 20 T cell receptor beta chains reported below all come from one sample, sequenced in a study of regulatory dendritic cells for organ transplantation. Here immunoSEQ multiplex PCR was the method, and the copy in TCRdb shows in-frame clones only, minus some. The sample comprises roughly 30,000 clones, approximately 81% of which are singletons, and approximately 0.39% rests with the top ten. The specimen sequenced was naive CD8+ T cells from blood. Subset indicated: CD45RA+ naive T cells. The receptors were sampled from a human donor in good health.

The chain recombines TRBV19 with TRBJ1-3; no clear D gene. Germline values: CDR1 LNHDA, CDR2 SQIVND (reference sequence). The V end was cut by 8 bases, the J end by 0 bases, with 11 bases between. This CDR3 comprises 14 residues. CDR3 sequence: CASADKYSGNTIYF. CDR3 DNA: TGTGCCAGTGCAGACAAGTACTCTGGAAACACCATATATTTT.

CDR3 amino acids: CASTRTGSYGYTF. CDR3 coding DNA: TGTGCCAGCACCCGGACAGGGTCCTATGGCTACACCTTC. The rearrangement links TRBV21-1 to TRBJ1-2; the table names TRBD1, a call not compared with the DNA. TRBV21-1 is a recognized pseudogene. The CDR3 length is 13 residues.

This clone has more than one count but fewer than ten. V is TRBV13 and J is TRBJ1-2, with TRBD1 matching 9 bases. The CDR3 is made up of 15 amino acids. Germline V CDR1 and CDR2: PRHDT, FYEKMQ (reference sequence). Trimming at V came to 5 bases and at J to 5 bases, leaving 9 bases not matched to a gene. CDR3 sequence reads: CASSTLRTGVYGYTF. DNA of the CDR3: TGTGCCAGCAGCACCCTCAGGACAGGGGTATATGGCTACACCTTC.

The chain uses TRBV6-1 and TRBJ1-3; 9 nucleotides agree with TRBD1. The CDR3 runs 17 residues. Trimming removed 3 bases from V and 4 bases from J; junction bases left unmatched: 10. Germline V lookup: CDR1 MNHNS, CDR2 SASEGT. This chain's CDR3 is CASSEIYRGRTGNTIYF. Written as DNA, the CDR3 is TGTGCCAGCAGTGAGATTTACAGGGGGCGCACAGGAAACACCATATATTTT.

J is TRBJ2-7 and V is TRBV15, with D maybe TRBD1 (6 bases). The V end lost 0 bases, the J end lost 3 bases, and 15 bases lay between the germline ends. The CDR3 runs to 16 residues. The germline CDR1 and CDR2 sequences are LNHNV and YYDKDF (reference sequence). The CDR3 DNA reads TGTGCCACCAGCAGAGAATCGGGCAGGGGAATCTACGAGCAGTACTTC. Its protein is CATSRESGRGIYEQYF.

The V call is TRBV27, the J call TRBJ1-1, with D unclear. The V gene lost 6 bases and the J gene lost 5 bases, with 19 bases spanning the gap. This CDR3 has 15 residues. CDR1 and CDR2 from the germline V gene are MNHEY and SMNVEV (reference sequence). The CDR3 spells CASSHGTSGGTEAFF. CDR3 nucleotides: TGTGCCAGCAGCCATGGCACCTCCGGAGGAACTGAAGCTTTCTTT.

This clone was found a few times. V gene TRBV21-1 combines with J gene TRBJ1-3; the table's D call TRBD1 went unverified against the DNA. TRBV21-1 counts as a pseudogene. The CDR3 is 14 amino acids. The CDR3 nucleotides read TGTGCCAGCAGCAGGTCCCGGGACAGACACACCATATATTTT. Protein sequence: CASSRSRDRHTIYF.

The chain combines TRBV9 with TRBJ1-2; 7 nucleotides match TRBD1. Germline V gives CDR1 SGDLS, CDR2 YYNGEE. There are 14 residues in the CDR3. Germline trimming cut 4 bases from V and 3 bases from J; bases unmatched to any gene: 6. For the CDR3, the DNA is TGTGCCAGCAGCCAGGGGGTATTCGACTATGGCTACACCTTC. Translating gives CASSQGVFDYGYTF.

This clone was counted only a few times. The CDR3 protein is CASSLGGITEAFF. DNA for the CDR3: TGTGCCAGCAGCCTCGGGGGGATTACTGAAGCTTTCTTT. The chain employs TRBV7-3 and TRBJ1-1; maybe TRBD1 (5 bases). The V gene lost 5 bases and the J gene lost 5 bases, with 12 bases spanning the gap. The V gene's germline CDR1 is SGHTA and CDR2 FQGTGA. This CDR3 has 13 amino acids.

This chain links TRBV19 with TRBJ1-1, with 8 bases fitting TRBD1. V lost 4 bases and J lost 6; bases outside the gene matches: 7. CDR1 is LNHDA, CDR2 SQIVND, per germline (reference sequence). The CDR3 has 14 residues. This chain's CDR3 is CASSNRQGLAEAFF. The CDR3 DNA reads as TGTGCCAGTAGTAACCGACAGGGGCTGGCTGAAGCTTTCTTT.

The J gene is TRBJ1-1, the V gene TRBV19; TRBD1 matches 7 bases. Per germline, CDR1 LNHDA and CDR2 SQIVND (reference sequence). V lost 5 bases to trimming and J lost 5 bases; unmatched junction nucleotides: 8. This CDR3 has 14 residues. CDR3 sequence: CASSEQGRLTEAFF. DNA for the CDR3: TGTGCCAGTAGTGAACAGGGGCGGTTAACTGAAGCTTTCTTT.

The sample holds a few counts of this clone. The chain has TRBV6-5 and TRBJ1-2; the D gene is possibly TRBD1 (6 bases). CDR1 is MNHEY, CDR2 SVGAGI, per germline. Trimming stripped 2 bases from V and 4 bases from J, with 14 bases between. This CDR3 region has 15 residues. DNA for the CDR3: TGTGCCAGCAGTTACGTGACGGACAGTGCCTATGGCTACACCTTC. Protein: CASSYVTDSAYGYTF.

V is TRBV7-2 and J is TRBJ2-1; 8 nucleotides line up with TRBD1. With 2 bases clipped from V and 5 bases from J, the junction kept 5 bases outside the gene matches. The CDR3 is 15 amino acids. Per germline, CDR1 SGHTA and CDR2 FQGNSA. In DNA form, the CDR3 reads TGTGCCAGCAGCTTACAAGGACAGGGAAACAATGAGCAGTTCTTC. Amino acid sequence: CASSLQGQGNNEQFF.

The chain joins TRBV2 to TRBJ2-1; the D is unclear. Trimming shortened V by 2 bases and J by 4 bases, and 12 bases separated the two germline ends. Germline CDR1 and CDR2: SNHLY and FYNNEI. The CDR3 contains 15 residues. The CDR3 protein is CASSETASTYNEQFF. The CDR3 DNA sequence: TGTGCCAGCAGTGAAACAGCCTCCACTTACAATGAGCAGTTCTTC. The variable domain in full, completed from reference TRBV2 and TRBJ2-1, reads EPEVTQTPSHQVTQMGQEVILRCVPISNHLYFYWYRQILGQKVEFLVSFYNNEISEKSEIFDDQFSVERPDGSNFTLKIRSTKLEDSAMYFCASSETASTYNEQFFGPGTRLTVL.

The genes are TRBV5-1 and TRBJ1-6; a possible D gene is TRBD1 (6 bases). This CDR3 is built from 15 residues. Germline loops: CDR1 SGHRS, CDR2 YFSETQ. V gave up 0 bases and J gave up 3 bases, with 7 bases separating them. The CDR3 reads CASSLDRVYNSPLHF. The CDR3 coding sequence is TGCGCCAGCAGCTTGGACAGGGTCTATAATTCACCCCTCCACTTT.

J is TRBJ1-5 and V is TRBV7-9; the match to TRBD1 covers 9 bases. From germline, CDR1 is SEHNR and CDR2 FQNEAQ (reference sequence). The CDR3 loop spans 15 amino acids. The ends lost 1 base at V and 4 bases at J; junction bases unmatched: 2. CDR3 in amino acids: CASSLGQGENQPQHF. The CDR3 nucleotides read TGTGCCAGCAGCTTAGGACAGGGGGAAAATCAGCCCCAGCATTTT.

This chain uses TRBV19 with TRBJ2-7; D is uncertain. This CDR3 is 15 amino acids long. V lost 3 bases, J lost 0 bases, and 12 bases lay in between. Germline V gene data show CDR1 as LNHDA and CDR2 as SQIVND (reference sequence). The CDR3 sequence: CASSIETGSSYEQYF. The CDR3, as DNA: TGTGCCAGTAGTATCGAGACTGGAAGCTCCTACGAGCAGTACTTC.

This chain joins TRBV5-4 and TRBJ1-1; tentative D call: TRBD1 (6 bases). The CDR3 is made up of 14 amino acids. Between the trimmed V and J ends, which lost 3 bases and 4 bases, there was a span of 13 bases. Germline CDR1 and CDR2: SGHNT and YYREEE (reference sequence). In DNA form, the CDR3 reads TGTGCCAGCAGCTCAGGACAGTTGGGCACTGAAGCTTTCTTT. It is translated as CASSSGQLGTEAFF.

The table lists this clone with a count of one. V gene TRBV15 combines with J gene TRBJ2-1; TRBD2 aligns across 7 bases. Trimming cost V 0 bases and J 4 bases; bases outside gene matches: 3. Germline V gene lookup returns CDR1 LNHNV and CDR2 YYDKDF (reference sequence). The CDR3 totals 15 residues. CDR3 DNA sequence: TGTGCCACCAGCAGAGACAGCGGGGTTTACAATGAGCAGTTCTTC. This gives the protein CATSRDSGVYNEQFF. The full variable domain, rest sourced from reference TRBV15 and TRBJ2-1, is DAMVIQNPRYQVTQFGKPVTLSCSQTLNHNVMYWYQQKSSQAPKLLFHYYDKDFNNEADTPDNFQSRRPNTSFCFLDIRSPGLGDTAMYLCATSRDSGVYNEQFFGPGTRLTVL.

This chain uses TRBV7-6 with TRBJ1-4; tentative D call: TRBD1 (5 bases). CDR3 size: 13 residues. Trimming left V 4 bases short and J 4 bases short, with 7 bases between. CDR1 and CDR2 (germline): SGHVS, FNYEAQ. CDR3 region: CASSSGFNEKLFF. The CDR3 nucleotides are TGTGCCAGCAGCTCAGGGTTTAATGAAAAACTGTTTTTT.